This T cell receptor beta chain was captured by sequencing in a study of Tregs in tolerant kidney transplant recipients. Broader study findings: Activated donor B cell expansion appeared to reveal the most relevant donor-specific TCRbeta repertoire.

Germline V gene lookup returns CDR1 SGDLS and CDR2 YYNGEE. J was trimmed by 5 bases and V by 4 bases; bases with no gene match: 10. The CDR3 is 16 amino acids. Concerning this clone itself: Its antigen is not identified.

Clones were sequenced by immunoSEQ multiplex PCR, and TCRdb holds only the in-frame ones, with some missing. Of nearly 95,000 clones in the sample, 90% to 95% were seen once. This sequence originates from a human donor who received a combined kidney and bone marrow transplant. The starting material was CD4+ T cells from blood, obtained before the transplant. This sequence joins TRBV9 and TRBJ2-5; 11 bases map to TRBD2. In nucleotides, the CDR3 is TGTGCCAGCAGCCGAACGACTAGCGGGATTTGGGAGACCCAGTACTTC. Protein sequence: CASSRTTSGIWETQYF.